The 20 T cell receptor beta chains reported below all come from one sample, sequenced in a study of PD-1 blockade in mismatch repair-deficient tumors. Assay: immunoSEQ multiplex PCR; the TCRdb copy retains only in-frame clones and omits some. The sample lists about 84,000 clones, over 75% occurring once. Sequencing used peripheral blood, obtained 12 weeks after starting pembrolizumab. All receptors come from an adult with mismatch repair-deficient cancer.

The rearrangement links TRBV12-5 to TRBJ2-1; D remains ambiguous. V was trimmed by 5 bases and J by 9 bases, leaving 8 bases between them. Germline V gives CDR1 LGHNT, CDR2 FRNRAP. CDR3 size: 11 residues. CDR3 sequence reads: CASGQNREQFF. Here the CDR3 DNA reads TGTGCTAGTGGTCAGAACCGTGAGCAGTTCTTC. The full variable domain, in which reference TRBV12-5 and TRBJ2-1 provide the parts outside the CDR3, is DARVTQTPRHKVTEMGQEVTMRCQPILGHNTVFWYRQTMMQGLELLAYFRNRAPLDDSGMPKDRFSAEMPDATLATLKIQPSEPRDSAVYFCASGQNREQFFGPGTRLTVL.

The rearrangement links TRBV4-2 to TRBJ2-6; TRBD1 matches at 12 bases. This CDR3 region has 18 residues. Germline loops: CDR1 LGHNA, CDR2 YNFKEQ. V trimming: 2 bases; J trimming: 4 bases; junction bases outside the gene matches: 6. CDR3 in amino acids: CASSQPGQGANGANVLTF. The DNA of the CDR3 is TGTGCCAGCAGCCAACCGGGACAGGGGGCGAACGGGGCCAACGTCCTGACTTTC.

The chain uses TRBV4-2 and TRBJ2-1, with 8 nucleotides matching TRBD2. The ends lost 1 base at V and 4 bases at J; junction bases unmatched: 9. The length of the CDR3 is 17 residues. In germline, CDR1 is LGHNA, CDR2 YNFKEQ. The CDR3 loop is CASSQGLGREVYNEQFF. The DNA for the CDR3 is TGTGCCAGCAGCCAAGGTTTGGGGCGGGAGGTTTACAATGAGCAGTTCTTC.

V is TRBV28 and J is TRBJ2-7; 7 bases agree with TRBD1. Germline V gives CDR1 MDHEN, CDR2 SYDVKM. The J segment lost 3 bases and the V segment lost 3 bases, leaving 5 bases of the junction unmatched. The CDR3 consists of 14 residues. The CDR3 region is CASSLEQGIYEQYF. The CDR3 nucleotides read TGTGCCAGCAGTTTGGAACAGGGGATCTACGAGCAGTACTTC.

The chain couples TRBV7-2 to TRBJ2-1, with 10 bases that match TRBD2. With V trimmed by 6 bases and J by 7 bases, 9 bases remained unmatched. This CDR3 has 15 residues. Germline V gene data show CDR1 as SGHTA and CDR2 as FQGNSA. CDR3 sequence: CASSQLAGFRNEQFF. CDR3 DNA: TGTGCCAGCAGTCAACTAGCGGGATTTAGGAATGAGCAGTTCTTC. Full variable domain (missing parts from reference TRBV7-2 and TRBJ2-1): GAGVSQSPSNKVTEKGKDVELRCDPISGHTALYWYRQSLGQGLEFLIYFQGNSAPDKSGLPSDRFSAERTGGSVSTLTIQRTQQEDSAVYLCASSQLAGFRNEQFFGPGTRLTVL.

The rearrangement uses TRBV5-8 and TRBJ2-1, with D tentatively TRBD1 (8 bases). The CDR3 is made up of 17 amino acids. The germline CDR1 and CDR2 sequences are SGHTS and YDEGEE. The V end was cut by 4 bases, the J end by 2 bases, with 19 bases between. The CDR3, as DNA: TGTGCCAGCAGCCCATGGACAGGGAGGGAGGCCTACAATGAGCAGTTCTTC. This translates into CASSPWTGREAYNEQFF.

This clone was observed a handful of times. Compared with germline, one end of the junction differs, possibly owing to a read error. The V and J genes are TRBV7-7 and TRBJ1-3; D is ambiguous. CDR1 and CDR2 from the germline V gene are SSHAT and FNYEAQ (reference sequence). This CDR3 region has 16 residues. CDR3 nucleotides: TGTGCTAGCAGCCCCCTTGACACCAACTCTGGAAACACCATATATTTT. Translating it yields CASSPLDTNSGNTIYF. Complete variable domain (other parts from reference TRBV7-7 and TRBJ1-3): GAGVSQSPRYKVTKRGQDVTLRCDPISSHATLYWYQQALGQGPEFLTYFNYEAQPDKSGLPSDRFSAERPEGSISTLTIQRTEQRDSAMYRCASSPLDTNSGNTIYFGEGSWLTVV.

This clone was seen just once. J is TRBJ2-7 and V is TRBV9, with 14 bases lining up with TRBD2. CDR3 length: 16 residues. V shed 3 bases and J 9 bases; nucleotides not matched to a gene: 11. Germline CDR1 SGDLS, CDR2 YYNGEE. The CDR3 sequence: CASSGGTGTSGSRQYF. DNA of the CDR3: TGTGCCAGCAGCGGAGGGACCGGGACTAGCGGGAGTCGGCAGTACTTC.

The J gene is TRBJ1-5, the V gene TRBV2; 9 bases are a match to TRBD1. The CDR3 spans 16 residues. Germline V CDR1 and CDR2: SNHLY, FYNNEI. V trimming: 6 bases; J trimming: 7 bases; junction bases outside the gene matches: 13. DNA for the CDR3: TGTGCCAGCAGGGAACAGGGGGCGCTTAGTATCCAGCCCCAGCATTTT. Translated, it gives CASREQGALSIQPQHF.

Only one count was recorded for this clone. The chain carries TRBV7-2 and TRBJ1-2; 7 nucleotides line up with TRBD1. Trimming removed 1 base from V and 5 bases from J; junction bases left unmatched: 7. CDR1 SGHTA and CDR2 FQGNSA come from the germline V gene. This CDR3 contains 15 residues. As DNA, the CDR3 is TGTGCCAGCAGCTTAGGCGGGGACAGAAGATATGGCTACACCTTC. It encodes CASSLGGDRRYGYTF.

V gene TRBV11-2 combines with J gene TRBJ2-3, with 10 bases matching TRBD2. Germline V gene lookup returns CDR1 SGHAT and CDR2 FQNNGV. J lost 2 bases, V lost 5 bases, and 4 bases had no gene match. CDR3 size: 15 residues. The CDR3 DNA is TGTGCCAGCAGCCTAGCGGGAGTCCCCACAGATACGCAGTATTTT. Protein sequence: CASSLAGVPTDTQYF.

V usage is TRBV2 and J usage is TRBJ1-5; D perhaps matches TRBD1 (6 bases). The CDR3 is made up of 14 amino acids. V was cut by 9 bases and J by 0 bases, with 12 bases left in between. Germline assignment: CDR1 SNHLY and CDR2 FYNNEI. CDR3 in DNA: TGTGCCAGTTCGGGACATTATAGCAATCAGCCCCAGCATTTT. Translated, it gives CASSGHYSNQPQHF.

The chain links TRBV29-1 to TRBJ2-2, with TRBD1 matching over 8 bases. The CDR3 runs 14 residues. Germline V gene data show CDR1 as SQVTM and CDR2 as ANQGSEA. The ends lost 6 bases at V and 0 bases at J; junction bases unmatched: 3. CDR3 residues: CSVAGGPNTGELFF. As DNA, the CDR3 is TGCAGCGTAGCAGGGGGCCCGAACACCGGGGAGCTGTTTTTT.

J is TRBJ2-7 and V is TRBV9; D is ambiguous. V was pared by 4 bases and J by 2 bases, with 19 bases between. In germline, CDR1 is SGDLS, CDR2 YYNGEE. This CDR3 spans 16 amino acids. The CDR3 reads CASSPTSSSVTYEQYF. As DNA, the CDR3 is TGTGCCAGCAGCCCAACCTCTTCTTCCGTCACCTACGAGCAGTACTTC. Based on the CDR3 plus reference TRBV9 and TRBJ2-7, the full variable domain is DSGVTQTPKHLITATGQRVTLRCSPRSGDLSVYWYQQSLDQGLQFLIQYYNGEERAKGNILERFSAQQFPDLHSELNLSSLELGDSALYFCASSPTSSSVTYEQYFGPGTRLTVT.

V is TRBV6-5 and J is TRBJ1-1; the match to TRBD1 covers 7 bases. Per the germline V gene, CDR1 is MNHEY and CDR2 is SVGAGI. The V gene end was trimmed by 4 bases and the J gene end by 9 bases; junction bases not matched to a gene: 11. The CDR3 has 14 amino acids. CDR3 region: CASSFQGDRRKAFF. Here the CDR3 DNA reads TGTGCCAGCAGTTTCCAGGGGGATCGGCGAAAAGCTTTCTTT.

The CDR3 reads CASSPTRGPGELFF. The CDR3 region has the DNA TGTGCCAGCAGTCCGACCCGAGGCCCCGGGGAGCTGTTTTTT. The rearrangement joins TRBV27 to TRBJ2-2; D call uncertain. The CDR3 spans 14 residues. V lost 5 bases and J lost 6, with 13 bases in between. Germline assignment: CDR1 MNHEY and CDR2 SMNVEV (reference sequence).

The V and J genes are TRBV4-1 and TRBJ1-3; 10 nucleotides match TRBD1. This CDR3 is 16 amino acids long. Trimming at V came to 7 bases and at J to 3 bases, leaving 9 bases not matched to a gene. The germline V gene has CDR1 MGHRA and CDR2 YSYEKL. The CDR3 here is CASTPKTGGFGNTIYF. CDR3 nucleotides: TGCGCCAGCACCCCAAAGACAGGGGGCTTTGGAAACACCATATATTTT.

The gene calls are TRBV5-5 and TRBJ2-7; either TRBD1 or TRBD2 may fit D (5 bases each). The CDR3 is 16 amino acids. V lost 5 bases and J lost 2, with 20 bases in between. Germline V gene data show CDR1 as SGHKS and CDR2 as YYEKEE (reference sequence). CDR3 residues: CASRARSGTEPYEQYF. The CDR3, as DNA: TGTGCCAGCAGGGCGAGATCCGGGACGGAACCCTACGAGCAGTACTTC.

This clone was detected only a few times. V and J are TRBV6-4 and TRBJ1-2; 7 bases map to TRBD1. The CDR3 runs to 15 residues. V dropped 5 bases and J dropped 6; count of bases not matched to a gene: 12. Germline lookup yields CDR1 MRHNA and CDR2 SNTAGT. The CDR3 is CASSRQGMGMDGYTF. CDR3 sequence (DNA): TGTGCCAGCAGTCGACAGGGAATGGGGATGGATGGCTACACCTTC.

This clone was observed a few times. The chain joins TRBV5-6 to TRBJ2-7; 8 nucleotides agree with TRBD2. V lost 4 bases to trimming and J lost 0 bases; unmatched junction nucleotides: 9. The CDR3 is made up of 16 amino acids. Germline lookup yields CDR1 SGHDT and CDR2 YYEEEE. Here the CDR3 DNA reads TGTGCCAGCAGCCCTACTAGCGGAGTCCGCTCCTACGAGCAGTACTTC. Its translation is CASSPTSGVRSYEQYF.